A selection of T cell receptor beta chains follows, all from one sample in a study of tumor and adjacent non-tumor tissue in lung cancer. In TCRdb, the multiplex PCR reads were re-called with MiXCR into one record per CDR3 protein. The sample yields 200,000 to 250,000 distinct CDR3 sequences, approximately 74% seen once. The sequenced sample was lung tumor tissue. The receptors here all came from a man aged 55 to 70 with non-small cell lung cancer. CDR3s include the opening cysteine and the closing phenylalanine or tryptophan. Each record gives: V gene, J gene, clone size, D gene, CDR3 DNA, CDR3 protein. D genes are given only for firm matches. Size is omitted from some rows. Given values are once, few, many or a class for expanded clones.

>TRBV4-1|TRBJ1-5|.|.
TGCTCCAGCAGGCAAGGCGGGGGCGATCAGCCCCAGCATTTT
CSSRQGGGDQPQHF
>TRBV29-1|TRBJ1-5|many|.
TGCAGCGTTGAAGATATAGGGGAGGAGAGCAATCAGCCCCAGCATTTT
CSVEDIGEESNQPQHF
>TRBV20-1|TRBJ1-5|.|.
TGCAGTGCCCTCGTGGGTCGGGTCAATCAGCCCCAGCTTTTT
CSALVGRVNQPQLF
>TRBV6-5|TRBJ1-1|.|.
TGTGCCAGCAGTTCGGCCAGGTGGGAAGCTCTCTTT
CASSSARWEALF
>TRBV5-1|TRBJ2-5|once|.
TGCGCCAGCAGCTTGAGCGGCAGGGGAGGGGAGACCCAGTACTTC
CASSLSGRGGETQYF
>TRBV6-1|TRBJ1-1|.|.
TGTGCCAGCAGTTTTGGTTCTCCGAACACTGAAGCCTTCTTT
CASSFGSPNTEAFF
>TRBV10-1|TRBJ2-1|many|.
TGCGCCAGCAGTGAGGGCTCCTACAATGAGCAGTTCTTC
CASSEGSYNEQFF
>TRBV20-1|TRBJ2-1|many|TRBD1
TGCAGTGCTATGGGACAGGGCGGGCGTGAGCAGTTCTTC
CSAMGQGGREQFF
>TRBV4-1|TRBJ1-4|.|.
TGCGCCAGCAGCCAAGGGCAAGGAGCAACTTATGAAAAACTGTTTTTT
CASSQGQGATYEKLFF
>TRBV11-1|TRBJ1-4|.|.
TGTGCGAGCAGCCCTGGCCGGGAGGCGTCTGAAAAACTGTCTTTT
CASSPGREASEKLSF
>TRBV5-5|TRBJ2-7|.|TRBD1
TGTGCCAGCAGCCTCGGGACAGACTACGAGCAGTACTTC
CASSLGTDYEQYF
>TRBV6-4|TRBJ1-4|.|.
TGTGCCAGCAGTGACACTGCGGGTGAAAAACTGTTTTTT
CASSDTAGEKLFF
>TRBV12-3/TRBV12-4|TRBJ1-5|.|.
TGTGCCAGCAGCGGATCTCCTCCATACGGCAGTCAGCCCCAGCATTTT
CASSGSPPYGSQPQHF
>TRBV5-5|TRBJ1-5|few|.
TGTGCCAGCAGCTTTCGGGGACTCAGCAATCAGCCCCAGCATTTT
CASSFRGLSNQPQHF
>TRBV6-2/TRBV6-3|TRBJ2-1|.|.
TGTGCCAGCAGTTGGACTGAGATTGAGCAGTTCTTC
CASSWTEIEQFF
>TRBV11-2|TRBJ2-1|many|TRBD1
TGTGCCAGCAGCTTAACGACAGGGGCCTACAATGAGCAGTTCTTC
CASSLTTGAYNEQFF
>TRBV20-1|TRBJ2-2|.|.
TGCAGCGCTAGAGTAGCAGGGAGGCACACCGGGGAGCTGTTTTTT
CSARVAGRHTGELFF
>TRBV4-3|TRBJ2-1|.|.
TGCGTCAGCATCCATTCAGGATCCGGCAATGAGCAGTTCTTC
CVSIHSGSGNEQFF
>TRBV12-3/TRBV12-4|TRBJ2-7|few|.
TGTGCCGGCAGTCGGAGACGAGGGGAGCAGTACTTC
CAGSRRRGEQYF
>TRBV28|TRBJ2-7|.|.
TGTGCCAGCAGCTCCTCTGAGGCAGGGACATACGAGCAGTACTTC
CASSSSEAGTYEQYF
>TRBV4-2|TRBJ2-3|once|.
TGTGCCAGCAGCCAAGAGCTAGTGGGAGGCACAGATACGCAGTATTTT
CASSQELVGGTDTQYF
>TRBV11-2|TRBJ2-2|.|.
TGTACCAGCAGCTCCCGTTGGGGACGAACGAACACCGGGGAGCTGTTTTTT
CTSSSRWGRTNTGELFF
>TRBV30|TRBJ1-6|.|.
TGTGCCTGGACCCCGACTGTAAATTCACCCCTCCACTTT
CAWTPTVNSPLHF
>TRBV20-1|TRBJ1-1|.|.
TGCAGTGCTAGAGTGAGCGTGGGGGGCACTGAAGCTTTCTTT
CSARVSVGGTEAFF
>TRBV11-3|TRBJ2-2|.|TRBD1
TGTGGCAGTAGCCCAAGACAGGGGGTCACCGGGGAGCTGTTTTTT
CGSSPRQGVTGELFF
>TRBV6-1|TRBJ1-6|.|.
TGTACCAGCAGTTCCCGGGATCCGAGGGATTCACCCCTCCACTTT
CTSSSRDPRDSPLHF
>TRBV25-1|TRBJ2-3|.|.
TGTGCCAGCAGGCGCGACACGTCTCTGGATGCGCAGTATTTT
CASRRDTSLDAQYF
>TRBV5-4|TRBJ1-3|.|.
TGTGCCAGCAGTACCGGGACCAACTCTGGAAACACCATATATTTT
CASSTGTNSGNTIYF
>TRBV4-2|TRBJ1-1|.|.
TGTGCCAGTAGCCAAGATGTCGGGCGGGGACTGTTGGCTTTCTTT
CASSQDVGRGLLAFF
>TRBV20-1|TRBJ2-1|.|.
TGCAGTTCTAGACCTTCGGCGGGGAATCATAGTGAGCAGTTCTTC
CSSRPSAGNHSEQFF
>TRBV6-1|TRBJ2-3|.|.
TGTGCCAGCAGTGAAGCGCTTAGGGGGGCGCAGGTCGGTGCGGATACGCGGTATTTT
CASSEALRGAQVGADTRYF